The 2 T cell receptor beta chains listed next were all sequenced from one sample in a study of OX40 agonist ivuxolimab in advanced cancers. Assay: immunoSEQ multiplex PCR; the TCRdb copy retains only in-frame clones and omits some. The table includes 65,000 to 100,000 clones, about 86% detected once. The material was CD4+ or CD8+ T cells sorted from blood, obtained in a trial of the OX40 agonist ivuxolimab. The receptors were gathered from an adult with an advanced solid tumor such as melanoma, head and neck, liver or kidney cancer.

Regarding this clone: Different DNA sequences within this sample yield the same CDR3. This chain joins TRBV6-6 and TRBJ2-7; D is ambiguous. This CDR3 spans 13 amino acids. The ends were cut back, 0 bases at V and 0 bases at J, with 3 bases in the middle. CDR1 MNHNY and CDR2 SVGAGI come from the germline V gene (reference sequence). The CDR3 spells CASSYSSSYEQYV. The CDR3, as DNA: TGTGCCAGCAGTTACTCGTCCTCCTACGAGCAGTACGTC.

The CDR3 loop reads CASSRGWAASYNQPQHF. CDR3 in DNA: TGTGCCAGCAGCCGAGGGTGGGCAGCCTCGTACAATCAGCCCCAGCATTTT. The chain uses TRBV21-1 and TRBJ1-5. TRBV21-1 is a known pseudogene. The CDR3 runs 17 residues.